This passage covers 5 T cell receptor beta chains from one sample sequenced in a study of early T cells in non-severe SARS-CoV-2 infection. A single record per CDR3 protein comes from TCRdb applying MiXCR to the 5' RACE reads. This sample has 50,000 to 70,000 distinct CDR3 sequences, with approximately 6.1% found just once. Specimen: whole blood, collected at baseline. The receptors derive from an adult who was a healthcare worker with PCR-confirmed SARS-CoV-2 infection or an uninfected control (not recorded which).

This clonotype has more than one count but fewer than ten. V and J are TRBV4-1 and TRBJ2-7; 7 positions match TRBD2. The CDR3 has 20 amino acids. The V and J ends lost 3 bases and 0 bases, in that order; junction bases with no gene match: 20. In germline, CDR1 is MGHRA, CDR2 YSYEKL. This chain's CDR3 is CASSHIPGIALARSSYEQYF. CDR3 bases: TGCGCCAGCAGCCACATTCCCGGGATAGCACTAGCGAGGAGCTCCTACGAGCAGTACTTC.

This clonotype was counted at least ten times. This chain uses TRBV19 with TRBJ2-1; 11 positions agree with TRBD2. Losses at the gene ends were 9 bases for V and 4 bases for J; bases not matched to a gene: 8. The CDR3 loop spans 15 amino acids. Germline V gene lookup returns CDR1 LNHDA and CDR2 SQIVND (reference sequence). Here the CDR3 reads CASRISGRAYNEQFF. The CDR3 region has the DNA TGTGCCAGCCGGATTAGCGGGAGGGCATACAATGAGCAGTTCTTC.

Many counts were recorded for this clonotype. The gene calls are TRBV28 and TRBJ2-3, with 11 bases lining up with TRBD2. The germline V gene has CDR1 MDHEN and CDR2 SYDVKM. With V trimmed by 3 bases and J by 2 bases, 7 bases remained unmatched. The CDR3 covers 17 residues. CDR3 residues: CASSFPLAGGYTDTQYF. CDR3 sequence (DNA): TGTGCCAGCAGTTTCCCGTTAGCGGGAGGGTACACAGATACGCAGTATTTT.

This clonotype occurred many times. The V gene is TRBV10-3, the J gene TRBJ2-3; 8 positions agree with TRBD1. The junction had 2 bases not matched to a gene; V was cut back by 6 bases and J by 3 bases. Germline V gene lookup returns CDR1 ENHRY and CDR2 SYGVKD. This CDR3 is built from 13 residues. The CDR3 reads CAIRDRVTDTQYF. CDR3 DNA: TGTGCCATCAGGGACAGGGTAACAGATACGCAGTATTTT.

This clonotype was observed many times. The V gene is TRBV28, the J gene TRBJ1-6, with D perhaps TRBD1 (6 bases). Trimming shortened V by 3 bases and J by 7 bases, and 16 bases separated the two germline ends. The CDR3 extends over 16 amino acids. CDR1 MDHEN and CDR2 SYDVKM come from the germline V gene. CDR3 nucleotides: TGTGCCAGCAGTTTGGTGGCGCGACAGGCAAATTCACCCCTCCACTTT. Protein sequence: CASSLVARQANSPLHF.